This T cell receptor (beta chain) was retrieved from a study of blood T cell repertoires in COVID-19. Overall study: The study drew acute and convalescent COVID-19 samples from the United States, Italy and Spain. In each case, the material was cDNA or gDNA derived from T cells, B-cell-depleted T cells, or PBMCs.

Sequenced by immunoSEQ multiplex PCR; TCRdb stores in-frame clones only, minus some. The data contain about 150,000 clones, about nine tenths of them singletons. Germline values: CDR1 SGHDN, CDR2 FVKESK. The CDR3 is 20 residues long. V lost 3 bases and J 9 bases, leaving 34 bases between the germline ends. Sequenced input: peripheral blood. The chain recombines TRBV14 with TRBJ2-3, with TRBD1 as a possible D gene (5 bases). This TCR came from a woman aged 60-70 years with active or convalescent COVID-19. CDR3 region: CASSHDIFLPLDRTARTQYF. The CDR3 nucleotides are TGTGCCAGCAGCCACGACATTTTTCTCCCATTAGACAGAACGGCCCGCACGCAGTATTTT. Using reference TRBV14 and TRBJ2-3 for the parts outside the CDR3, the full variable domain is EAGVTQFPSHSVIEKGQTVTLRCDPISGHDNLYWYRRVMGKEIKFLLHFVKESKQDESGMPNNRFLAERTGGTYSTLKVQPAELEDSGVYFCASSHDIFLPLDRTARTQYFGPGTRLTVL.